In its sample, the clone carrying this T cell receptor beta chain was seen many times. Its antigen remains unknown. The record originates from a study of identical twins. TCRdb re-called the 5' RACE reads with MiXCR, one entry per CDR3 protein. This table has around 230,000 distinct CDR3 sequences, roughly a tenth appearing once. This CDR3 is 13 amino acids long. The germline V and J ends were trimmed by 4 bases and 0 bases, with 8 bases remaining between them. The germline CDR1 and CDR2 sequences are SGHRS and YFSETQ. General study findings and limits: The authors noted that invariant MAIT and iNKT cells could partly confound zero-insertion analyses. For monozygotic twins, models underestimated out-of-frame TCR alpha sharing.

This TCR was recovered from a woman between 18 and 29 years old in good health. The sequencing input was memory (CD45RO+) T cells sorted from blood. The V and J genes are TRBV5-1 and TRBJ2-7; perhaps TRBD1 as D (6 bases). CDR3: CASSPGHSYEQYF. In DNA, the CDR3 is TGCGCCAGCAGCCCGGGACACTCCTACGAGCAGTACTTC.